This is a list of T cell receptor beta chains from one sample in a study of PD-1 blockade in classical Hodgkin lymphoma. TCRdb's copy holds only in-frame clones and misses some; the assay was immunoSEQ multiplex PCR. The table shows roughly 34,000 clones, with 76% occurring only once. The sequencing here drew on peripheral blood mononuclear cells (PBMCs), taken before the second cycle of nivolumab. The receptors were sampled from a human donor with classical Hodgkin lymphoma. CDR3s include the opening cysteine and the closing phenylalanine or tryptophan. The order of the fields is J gene, D gene, clone size, V gene, CDR3 protein, CDR3 DNA. A D gene is named only where the DNA matches it firmly. Only some rows state a clone size, as once, few, many or a class for expanded clones.

J gene: TRBJ1-1; D gene: NA; clone size: NA; V gene: TRBV7-2; CDR3 protein: CASSFLTETRAFF; CDR3 DNA: TGTGCCAGCAGCTTCCTGACCGAGACTCGAGCTTTCTTT
J gene: TRBJ1-6; D gene: TRBD1; clone size: once; V gene: TRBV7-2; CDR3 protein: CASSGQVLNSPLHF; CDR3 DNA: TGTGCCAGCAGCGGACAGGTGCTTAATTCACCCCTCCACTTT
J gene: TRBJ2-7; D gene: NA; clone size: NA; V gene: TRBV18; CDR3 protein: CASSRDFLGEQYF; CDR3 DNA: TGTGCCAGCTCACGGGATTTCTTGGGGGAGCAGTACTTC
J gene: TRBJ2-5; D gene: TRBD1; clone size: NA; V gene: TRBV7-9; CDR3 protein: CASSLAGTGTYQETQYF; CDR3 DNA: TGTGCCAGCAGCTTAGCCGGGACAGGGACGTACCAAGAGACCCAGTACTTC
J gene: TRBJ2-1; D gene: NA; clone size: NA; V gene: TRBV19; CDR3 protein: CASSIDLRAHEQFF; CDR3 DNA: TGTGCCAGTAGTATAGATCTCCGAGCCCATGAGCAGTTCTTC
J gene: TRBJ2-5; D gene: NA; clone size: medium-sized; V gene: TRBV7-6; CDR3 protein: CASSLGGTGGETQYF; CDR3 DNA: TGTGCCAGCAGCTTAGGGGGAACAGGTGGGGAGACCCAGTACTTC
J gene: TRBJ1-6; D gene: NA; clone size: NA; V gene: TRBV11-2; CDR3 protein: CASTRTRVAPLHF; CDR3 DNA: TGTGCCAGCACCCGAACGAGGGTGGCACCCCTCCACTTT
J gene: TRBJ1-2; D gene: NA; clone size: NA; V gene: TRBV7-2; CDR3 protein: CASSLTGAQSGYTF; CDR3 DNA: TGTGCCAGCAGCTTGACGGGGGCCCAGAGCGGCTACACCTTC
J gene: TRBJ2-7; D gene: NA; clone size: NA; V gene: TRBV19; CDR3 protein: CASTTTGSYEQYF; CDR3 DNA: TGTGCCAGTACAACAACAGGGTCCTACGAGCAGTACTTC
J gene: TRBJ2-7; D gene: TRBD1; clone size: few; V gene: TRBV11-2; CDR3 protein: CASSLPGTGSYEQYF; CDR3 DNA: TGTGCCAGCAGCTTGCCCGGGACAGGGTCCTACGAGCAGTACTTC
J gene: TRBJ2-4; D gene: TRBD1; clone size: NA; V gene: TRBV6-1; CDR3 protein: CASSATGAPLPYF; CDR3 DNA: TGTGCCAGCAGTGCCACAGGGGCCCCCTTACCGTACTTC
J gene: TRBJ1-2; D gene: TRBD1; clone size: NA; V gene: TRBV7-8; CDR3 protein: CASSLRGQEQRDGYTF; CDR3 DNA: TGTGCCAGCAGCTTAAGGGGACAGGAACAACGAGATGGCTACACCTTC
J gene: TRBJ2-7; D gene: TRBD1; clone size: NA; V gene: TRBV5-1; CDR3 protein: CASSSGQGDSGEQYF; CDR3 DNA: TGCGCCAGCAGCTCGGGACAGGGGGACTCCGGCGAGCAGTACTTC
J gene: TRBJ2-3; D gene: NA; clone size: few; V gene: TRBV7-9; CDR3 protein: CASSLGGGGDTQYF; CDR3 DNA: TGTGCCAGCAGCCTAGGGGGGGGCGGAGATACGCAGTATTTT
J gene: TRBJ1-4; D gene: NA; clone size: NA; V gene: TRBV19; CDR3 protein: CASSTLRGEKLFF; CDR3 DNA: TGTGCCAGTAGTACACTAAGGGGTGAAAAACTGTTTTTT
J gene: TRBJ1-4; D gene: NA; clone size: NA; V gene: TRBV5-1; CDR3 protein: CASSLDLMEKLFF; CDR3 DNA: TGCGCCAGCAGCTTGGACCTGATGGAAAAACTGTTTTTT
J gene: TRBJ2-5; D gene: TRBD1; clone size: NA; V gene: TRBV6-6; CDR3 protein: CASSPGQWAETQYF; CDR3 DNA: TGTGCCAGCAGTCCGGGACAGTGGGCAGAGACCCAGTACTTC
J gene: TRBJ2-3; D gene: TRBD2; clone size: NA; V gene: TRBV7-2; CDR3 protein: CASSLGLAGPDTQYF; CDR3 DNA: TGTGCCAGCAGCTTGGGACTAGCAGGGCCGGATACGCAGTATTTT
J gene: TRBJ2-7; D gene: TRBD2; clone size: NA; V gene: TRBV7-2; CDR3 protein: CASSLEGTNYEQYF; CDR3 DNA: TGTGCCAGCAGCTTAGAAGGGACTAACTACGAGCAGTACTTC
J gene: TRBJ1-5; D gene: NA; clone size: NA; V gene: TRBV29-1; CDR3 protein: CSVLVRGREPQHF; CDR3 DNA: TGCAGCGTTCTGGTGCGGGGCAGGGAGCCCCAGCATTTT
J gene: TRBJ1-2; D gene: TRBD1; clone size: once; V gene: TRBV7-9; CDR3 protein: CASSLVRGQGALGYTF; CDR3 DNA: TGTGCCAGCAGCTTAGTTCGTGGACAGGGGGCGCTTGGCTACACCTTC
J gene: TRBJ2-1; D gene: NA; clone size: few; V gene: TRBV5-4; CDR3 protein: CASSLERGGYNEQFF; CDR3 DNA: TGTGCCAGCAGCTTGGAACGCGGCGGGTACAATGAGCAGTTCTTC
J gene: TRBJ1-2; D gene: NA; clone size: few; V gene: TRBV7-6; CDR3 protein: CASSLGGPNGYTF; CDR3 DNA: TGTGCCAGCAGCTTGGGGGGCCCGAATGGCTACACCTTC
J gene: TRBJ2-7; D gene: NA; clone size: NA; V gene: TRBV27; CDR3 protein: CASGPGRTLYEQYF; CDR3 DNA: TGTGCCAGCGGACCGGGCCGAACTCTCTACGAGCAGTACTTC
J gene: TRBJ2-3; D gene: NA; clone size: few; V gene: TRBV7-9; CDR3 protein: CASSLQTVLTDTQYF; CDR3 DNA: TGTGCCAGCAGCTTGCAGACAGTTCTCACAGATACGCAGTATTTT
J gene: TRBJ2-5; D gene: NA; clone size: NA; V gene: TRBV15; CDR3 protein: CATSRDRQGETQYF; CDR3 DNA: TGTGCCACCAGCAGAGATAGGCAGGGAGAGACCCAGTACTTC
J gene: TRBJ1-1; D gene: NA; clone size: NA; V gene: TRBV12-5; CDR3 protein: CASVIGRRGPGAFF; CDR3 DNA: TGTGCTAGTGTCATCGGCCGCCGGGGTCCTGGAGCTTTCTTT
J gene: TRBJ2-1; D gene: TRBD2; clone size: few; V gene: TRBV30; CDR3 protein: CAWSGGLAGQFVEQFF; CDR3 DNA: TGTGCCTGGAGTGGCGGACTAGCGGGCCAGTTTGTTGAGCAGTTCTTC
J gene: TRBJ1-2; D gene: TRBD1; clone size: NA; V gene: TRBV13; CDR3 protein: CASSLDRGPSNYGYTF; CDR3 DNA: TGTGCCAGCAGCTTAGACAGGGGCCCCTCTAACTATGGCTACACCTTC
J gene: TRBJ2-7; D gene: TRBD2; clone size: NA; V gene: TRBV11-2; CDR3 protein: CASSSGLAGSYEQYF; CDR3 DNA: TGTGCCAGCAGCTCCGGACTAGCGGGGTCCTACGAGCAGTACTTC
J gene: TRBJ2-2; D gene: NA; clone size: NA; V gene: TRBV18; CDR3 protein: CASSPEQNTGELFF; CDR3 DNA: TGTGCCAGCTCACCGGAACAGAACACCGGGGAGCTGTTTTTT
J gene: TRBJ2-5; D gene: NA; clone size: NA; V gene: TRBV7-2; CDR3 protein: CASSLDFGSVTQYF; CDR3 DNA: TGTGCCAGCAGTCTAGATTTTGGCTCCGTGACCCAGTACTTC
J gene: TRBJ1-5; D gene: NA; clone size: medium-sized; V gene: TRBV5-4; CDR3 protein: CASSSENQPQHF; CDR3 DNA: TGTGCCAGCAGCTCCGAAAATCAGCCCCAGCATTTT
J gene: TRBJ2-3; D gene: NA; clone size: NA; V gene: TRBV7-9; CDR3 protein: CASSFYQGEDTQYF; CDR3 DNA: TGTGCCAGCAGCTTTTATCAGGGTGAGGATACGCAGTATTTT
J gene: TRBJ1-6; D gene: TRBD1; clone size: NA; V gene: TRBV27; CDR3 protein: CASSLYGDSNNSPLHF; CDR3 DNA: TGTGCCAGCAGTTTATATGGGGACAGCAATAATTCACCCCTCCACTTT
J gene: TRBJ2-5; D gene: TRBD2; clone size: NA; V gene: TRBV9; CDR3 protein: CASSVTGTSGAGETQYF; CDR3 DNA: TGTGCCAGCAGCGTAACCGGGACTAGCGGGGCGGGGGAGACCCAGTACTTC
J gene: TRBJ2-5; D gene: NA; clone size: NA; V gene: TRBV7-8; CDR3 protein: CASTPWAGDGETQYF; CDR3 DNA: TGTGCCAGCACCCCATGGGCAGGGGATGGAGAGACCCAGTACTTC
J gene: TRBJ1-1; D gene: NA; clone size: few; V gene: TRBV10-3; CDR3 protein: CAIGDMNTEAFF; CDR3 DNA: TGTGCCATCGGGGATATGAACACTGAAGCTTTCTTT
J gene: TRBJ2-3; D gene: TRBD2; clone size: NA; V gene: TRBV6-1; CDR3 protein: CASSQLAGGPVTQYF; CDR3 DNA: TGTGCCAGCAGCCAACTAGCGGGGGGGCCGGTTACGCAGTATTTT